A few counts support the clone carrying this T cell receptor beta chain. Its specificity is not known. These data are taken from a study of shared clonotypes between healthy human individuals. General observations from the study: Naive subsets tended to show greater estimated richness than memory subsets. For naive CD4 cells, roughly 5.5% of clonotypes were shared across a handful of donors.

Recent vaccinations or acute infections were absent in the healthy HIV-negative adult donors. It was into CD45RA+ naive and CD45RA-negative memory subsets that the CD4+ cells were split. Germline lookup yields CDR1 MNHNS and CDR2 SASEGT. The length of the CDR3 is 15 residues. V shed 5 bases and J shed 2 bases, with 14 bases lying between them. Clones were read by immunoSEQ multiplex PCR, and TCRdb kept only the in-frame ones, dropping some. Of more than 850,000 clones listed, around 82% are singletons. The chain couples TRBV6-1 to TRBJ2-3; D perhaps matches TRBD1 (6 bases). The sequencing input was memory CD4+ T cells from PBMCs. Subset given: CD45RA-negative fraction. The clonotype was recovered from a man younger than 35 in good health. Some clones in this sample may be carry-over from other donors' samples. CDR3 in amino acids: CASSIWGQNTDTQYF. The DNA of the CDR3 is TGTGCCAGCAGTATCTGGGGGCAGAACACAGATACGCAGTATTTT.